This T cell receptor (beta chain) is from a study of graft-versus-host responses after intestinal transplantation. Study-level information: For 3 to 4 years after anti-thymocyte globulin induction, all recipients took tacrolimus and steroids.

This clone has a single count. The ends were cut back, 0 bases at V and 2 bases at J, with 12 bases in the middle. This CDR3 is 16 amino acids long. The germline V gene has CDR1 SGDLS and CDR2 YYNGEE. The method was immunoSEQ multiplex PCR; TCRdb's version includes in-frame clones alone and lacks a portion of them. The sample contains 20,000 or so clones, approximately 80% of which appear only once. The source of this sequence is a human patient who received an intestinal transplant, so some T cells may come from the graft donor. The genes are TRBV9 and TRBJ2-1; tentatively, D is TRBD1 (5 bases). The sequencing used PBMCs, collected 14 days after transplant. CDR3 in amino acids: CASSVEGTGAYNEQFF. The CDR3 DNA is TGTGCCAGCAGCGTAGAAGGAACAGGAGCCTACAATGAGCAGTTCTTC.